This T cell receptor beta chain comes out of a study of T-cell memory formation after mild COVID-19. The CDR3 is made up of 14 amino acids. Per the germline V gene, CDR1 is SGHDT and CDR2 is YYEEEE. The V gene lost 4 bases and the J gene lost 6 bases, with 16 bases spanning the gap. One entry per CDR3 protein, called by TCRdb with MiXCR from the 5' RACE reads. The repertoire consists of approximately 490,000 distinct CDR3 sequences, with approximately 20% occurring once and the leading ten covering under 15%. Broader study findings: Contracting clones localized mainly to CM and EM when CD4+ and mainly to EMRA when CD8+. Pre-infection memory harbored some responding clones, suggesting cross-reactive memory joined. Balance between CD4 and CD8 was seen in clones contracting day 15 to 85, and a CD4+ lean was seen in later expanders.

A word on this clonotype: Its matching antigen is unknown.

This clonotype originated in an adult woman who had mild COVID-19 (a few samples of this study predate the infection). Cell type and time point are not known. This chain uses TRBV5-6 with TRBJ1-2, with D perhaps TRBD1 (5 bases). The sample taken for sequencing was PBMCs or a T cell subset sorted from them (not recorded which). The CDR3 coding sequence is TGTGCCAGCAGCCGCCGAGGGACCGGCAATGGCTACACCTTC. The encoded protein is CASSRRGTGNGYTF.